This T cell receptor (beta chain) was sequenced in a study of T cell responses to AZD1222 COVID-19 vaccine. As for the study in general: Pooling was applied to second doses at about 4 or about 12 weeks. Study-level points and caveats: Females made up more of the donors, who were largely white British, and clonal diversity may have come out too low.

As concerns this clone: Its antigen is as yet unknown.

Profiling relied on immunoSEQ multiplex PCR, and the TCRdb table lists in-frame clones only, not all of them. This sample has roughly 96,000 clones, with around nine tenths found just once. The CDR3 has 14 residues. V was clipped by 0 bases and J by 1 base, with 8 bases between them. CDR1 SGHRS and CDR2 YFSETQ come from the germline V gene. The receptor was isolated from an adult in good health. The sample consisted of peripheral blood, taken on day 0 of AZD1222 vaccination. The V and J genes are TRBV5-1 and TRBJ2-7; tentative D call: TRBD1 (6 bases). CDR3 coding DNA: TGCGCCAGCAGCTTGGCCAGGGGTTCCTACGAGCAGTACTTC. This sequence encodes CASSLARGSYEQYF.